These 12 T cell receptor beta chains were all obtained from the same sample, sequenced in a study of T cell responses to AZD1222 COVID-19 vaccine. Some clones are missing from TCRdb's copy, which holds only in-frame ones; the method was immunoSEQ multiplex PCR. This table has approximately 170,000 clones, under 95% appearing once. Material: peripheral blood, obtained 28 days after the second AZD1222 dose. Source of these receptors: an adult who received the AZD1222 COVID-19 vaccine.

CDR3 bases: TGTGCCAGCAGGGACCTTGGGGGGAATGAGCAGTTCTTC. This encodes CASRDLGGNEQFF. The V and J genes are TRBV27 and TRBJ2-1; TRBD2 is a possible D gene (6 bases). V was shortened by 6 bases and J by 7 bases, with 13 bases between the two germline ends. CDR1 is MNHEY and CDR2 is SMNVEV in the germline V gene (reference sequence). CDR3 length equals 13 residues.

This chain uses TRBV5-4 with TRBJ2-3; perhaps TRBD2 as D (6 bases). Germline CDR1 SGHNT, CDR2 YYREEE (reference sequence). Trimming cost V 2 bases and J 6 bases, with 13 bases left between them. The CDR3 is 14 residues long. In nucleotides, the CDR3 is TGTGCCAGCAGCTTTGGAGGGCGAGGTGATACGCAGTATTTT. This encodes CASSFGGRGDTQYF.

In this sample, this clone turned up once. The rearrangement uses TRBV7-8 and TRBJ1-6; 9 bases agree with TRBD1. V trimming: 2 bases; J trimming: 8 bases; junction bases outside the gene matches: 7. The CDR3 sequence is 16 residues long. From germline, CDR1 is SGHVS and CDR2 FQNEAQ. The CDR3 bases are TGTGCCAGCAGCTTATTCAGGGACAGGGCATATTCACCCCTCCACTTT. This translates into CASSLFRDRAYSPLHF.

The rearrangement links TRBV7-9 to TRBJ1-1, with D hard to call. Deletions cut 3 bases from V and 6 bases from J, with 14 bases between. In germline, CDR1 is SEHNR, CDR2 FQNEAQ (reference sequence). This CDR3 is built from 14 residues. The CDR3 nucleotides read TGTGCCAGCAGCTTCGAACGGTTCGGCGCTGAAGCTTTCTTT. This encodes CASSFERFGAEAFF.

The chain uses TRBV7-9 and TRBJ2-1, with a weak D call TRBD2 (5 bases). The germline CDR1 and CDR2 sequences are SEHNR and FQNEAQ (reference sequence). The germline V and J ends were trimmed by 3 bases and 5 bases, with 14 bases remaining between them. This CDR3 spans 15 amino acids. CDR3 bases: TGTGCCAGCAGCTTTCCCTCGTGGGGAGACAATGAGCAGTTCTTC. Its protein is CASSFPSWGDNEQFF.

The V and J genes are TRBV29-1 and TRBJ2-5; D unresolved. Germline loops: CDR1 SQVTM, CDR2 ANQGSEA. Trimming pared 7 bases from V and 4 bases from J, leaving 10 bases between. CDR3 length equals 11 residues. CDR3: CSARVGETQYF. DNA for the CDR3: TGCAGCGCTCGGGTGGGAGAGACCCAGTACTTC.

The rearrangement uses TRBV12-5 and TRBJ1-1; D call uncertain. The CDR3 covers 13 residues. V was clipped by 1 base and J by 1 base, with 4 bases between them. Germline loops: CDR1 LGHNT, CDR2 FRNRAP. DNA for the CDR3: TGTGCTAGTGGTTTGGAACCGAACACTGAAGCTTTCTTT. Its protein product is CASGLEPNTEAFF.

The chain joins TRBV18 to TRBJ2-7, with unresolved D. V lost 3 bases and J 2 bases, leaving 14 bases between the germline ends. CDR3 length equals 15 residues. Germline assignment: CDR1 KGHSH and CDR2 LQKENI. The CDR3: CASSPRLTQPYEQYF. The CDR3 coding sequence is TGTGCCAGCTCACCTCGACTGACACAACCCTACGAGCAGTACTTC.

A remark on this clone: Other DNA variants within this sample encode the same CDR3. The gene calls are TRBV18 and TRBJ2-3; D uncertain. V was pared by 3 bases and J by 0 bases, with 1 base between. CDR3 length equals 12 residues. The germline CDR1 and CDR2 sequences are KGHSH and LQKENI. The CDR3 loop is CASSPSTDTQYF. The CDR3 nucleotides are TGTGCCAGCTCACCTAGCACAGATACGCAGTATTTT.

The V call is TRBV5-8, the J call TRBJ2-5; TRBD2 aligns across 9 bases. The germline gives CDR1 SGHTS, CDR2 YDEGEE. CDR3 length equals 15 residues. With V trimmed by 0 bases and J by 5 bases, 5 bases remained unmatched. CDR3: CASSLGSGRGETQYF. In DNA form, the CDR3 reads TGTGCCAGCAGCTTGGGTAGCGGGAGAGGTGAGACCCAGTACTTC.

This chain links TRBV7-2 with TRBJ2-7; D unresolved. The CDR3 runs 14 residues. From germline, CDR1 is SGHTA and CDR2 FQGNSA. V lost 1 base and J 2 bases, leaving 9 bases between the germline ends. The DNA of the CDR3 is TGTGCCAGCAGCTTAGGGGATTCCCCCTACGAGCAGTACTTC. It encodes CASSLGDSPYEQYF.

This sequence joins TRBV5-1 and TRBJ2-6; D unclear. V was cut by 0 bases and J by 4 bases, with 11 bases left in between. Germline lookup yields CDR1 SGHRS and CDR2 YFSETQ. This CDR3 has 16 residues. CDR3: CASSLATAHGANVLTF. CDR3 coding DNA: TGCGCCAGCAGCTTGGCCACAGCTCACGGGGCCAACGTCCTGACTTTC.